This is a list of T cell receptor beta chains from one sample in a study of blood T cell repertoires in COVID-19. This table comes from immunoSEQ multiplex PCR, and its TCRdb copy is limited to in-frame clones, with some not included. Of under 350,000 clones listed, about 93% were seen once; the top ten hold 6% to 7%. Sequenced sample: peripheral blood. These receptors were obtained from a woman younger than 45 with COVID-19, enrolled during active disease. Each CDR3 is given with its conserved first and last residue. The order of the fields is V gene, clone size, J gene, D gene, CDR3 DNA, CDR3 protein. D genes are given only for firm matches. A clone size is listed for some rows: how often the clone was seen (once, few, many), or a class if it is expanded.

TRBV5-1,-,TRBJ1-3,TRBD1,TGCGCCAGCAGCCAGTACGACAGGGGCTCTGGAAACACCATATATTTT,CASSQYDRGSGNTIYF
TRBV13,once,TRBJ2-5,-,TGTGCCAGCAGCTCGAATTTAGCAGGGGAAGAGACCCAGTACTTC,CASSSNLAGEETQYF
TRBV5-1,-,TRBJ1-4,-,TGCGCCAGCAGCTTACAGGGCCTTAATGAAAAACTGTTTTTT,CASSLQGLNEKLFF
TRBV19,-,TRBJ1-3,-,TGTGCCAGTACTCCAGCGTCCTCTGGAAACACCATATATTTT,CASTPASSGNTIYF
TRBV19,once,TRBJ1-6,-,TGTGCCAGCCTCCGGGACACAAGAAATTCACCCCTCCACTTT,CASLRDTRNSPLHF
TRBV7-2,-,TRBJ1-2,TRBD1,TGTGCCAGCAGCTCCCCGGACAGGGGGAGAAACTATGGCTACACCTTC,CASSSPDRGRNYGYTF
TRBV27,-,TRBJ1-1,TRBD1,TGTGCCAGCAGTTCCAGGGGGAAAGCTTTCTTT,CASSSRGKAFF
TRBV5-1,-,TRBJ1-6,-,TGCGCCAGCAGCTTGGGCAGGGTTGGTTCACCCCTCCACTTT,CASSLGRVGSPLHF
TRBV14,-,TRBJ1-2,-,TGTGCCAGCAGCCCGTTCGATAGTTGGACAAGCTATGGCTACACCTTC,CASSPFDSWTSYGYTF
TRBV30,-,TRBJ2-7,TRBD2,TGTGCCTGGTCGGAGGCGGGAGACACCTACGAGCAGTACTTC,CAWSEAGDTYEQYF
TRBV4-3,once,TRBJ2-7,TRBD1,TGCGCCAGCAGCCCGTCCGGGACAGTATACGAGCAGTACTTC,CASSPSGTVYEQYF
TRBV28,-,TRBJ2-7,TRBD1,TGTGCCAGCAGTTCTCCGGGACAGGGGTTTAGAGACGAGCAGTACTTC,CASSSPGQGFRDEQYF
TRBV5-4,-,TRBJ2-1,TRBD2,TGTGCCAGCAGCTCTCTGGCTAGCGGGATCTATGAGCAGTTCTTC,CASSSLASGIYEQFF
TRBV28,-,TRBJ2-3,TRBD2,TGTGCCAGCAGACAACCGGGACTAGCGGCAGATACGCAGTATTTT,CASRQPGLAADTQYF
TRBV7-3,-,TRBJ2-1,TRBD2,TGTGCCAGCAGCTTAAACAGCGGGAGGGCCTTTGAGCAGTTCTTC,CASSLNSGRAFEQFF
TRBV29-1,-,TRBJ2-1,-,TGCAGCGTTGAAGATGGACGGGAGAGCAACAATGAGCAGTTCTTC,CSVEDGRESNNEQFF
TRBV5-4,-,TRBJ2-2,TRBD2,TGTGCCAGCAGCCTAATAGCGGGTGCGAACACCGGGGAGCTGTTTTTT,CASSLIAGANTGELFF
TRBV30,-,TRBJ1-5,TRBD1,TGTGCCTGGAGTCTAGGACAGGTGCATAGCAATCAGCCCCAGCATTTT,CAWSLGQVHSNQPQHF
TRBV19,-,TRBJ1-1,-,TGTGCCAGTAGTCCAAATGCGGTTTTGAACACTGAAGCTTTCTTT,CASSPNAVLNTEAFF
TRBV7-2,-,TRBJ2-7,TRBD1,TGTGCCAGCAGCTACTCCGGGACAGGGGGGGACGAGCAGTACTTC,CASSYSGTGGDEQYF
TRBV29-1,-,TRBJ1-1,-,TGCAGCGTCCGAGGGGGGAACACTGAAGCTTTCTTT,CSVRGGNTEAFF
TRBV2,-,TRBJ1-4,TRBD1,TGTGCCAGCAGTGAAGGCACAGGGGAAAAAAAACTGTTTTTT,CASSEGTGEKKLFF
TRBV4-2,-,TRBJ1-4,-,TGTGCCAGCAGCCAGGACTTACTGTCGGGAAAACTGTTTTTT,CASSQDLLSGKLFF
TRBV27,-,TRBJ2-5,TRBD1,TGTGCCAGCAGTGTCACAGGGGGCTTGGAGACCCAGTACTTC,CASSVTGGLETQYF